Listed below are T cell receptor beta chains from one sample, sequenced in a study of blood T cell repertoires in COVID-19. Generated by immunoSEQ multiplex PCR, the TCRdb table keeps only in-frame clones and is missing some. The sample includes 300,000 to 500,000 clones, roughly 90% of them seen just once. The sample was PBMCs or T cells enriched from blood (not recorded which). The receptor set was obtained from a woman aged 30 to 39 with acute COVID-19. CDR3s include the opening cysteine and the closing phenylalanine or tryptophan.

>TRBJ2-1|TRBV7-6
CASSLGGGGARSYNEQFF
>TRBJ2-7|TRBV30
CAWSVATEGGYEQYF
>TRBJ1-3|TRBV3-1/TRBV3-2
CASSQGLGQAMGTIYF
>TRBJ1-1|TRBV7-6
CASSVRRGTEAFF
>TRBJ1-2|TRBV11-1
CASSLGGGGIYGYTF
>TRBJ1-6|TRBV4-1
CASSQPGQFLSPLHF
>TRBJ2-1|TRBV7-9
CASSLSTGTRTYNEQFF
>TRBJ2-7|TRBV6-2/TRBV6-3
CASSWTGFYEQYF
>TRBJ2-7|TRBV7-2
CASSFVGGQGFYEQYF
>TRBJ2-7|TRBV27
CASSFLGGYEQYF
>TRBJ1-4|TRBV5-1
CASSTGTGGYEKLFF
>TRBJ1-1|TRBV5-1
CASSPGAQMNTEAFF
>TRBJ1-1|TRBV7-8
CASSLVVNTEAFF
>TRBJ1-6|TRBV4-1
CASSQLQYNSPLHF
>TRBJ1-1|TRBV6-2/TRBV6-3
CASSWGHLNTEAFF
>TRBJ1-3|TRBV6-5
CASSRTGPGNTIYF
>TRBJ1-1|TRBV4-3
CASSQDWVGGREDTEAFF